The entry below gives a single T cell receptor (beta chain) sequence along with its context. The PCR ran on 60 Vbeta and 13 Jbeta primers. Sequencing used immunoSEQ multiplex PCR; TCRdb keeps in-frame clones, though not all of them. This sample has 130,000 to 150,000 clones, with 75% to 80% found just once. These data come from a study of cytomegalovirus exposure and HLA in healthy donors. Trimming left V 6 bases short and J 6 bases short, with 20 bases between. CDR1 and CDR2 from the germline V gene are MNHEY and SVGAGI. This CDR3 has 15 residues. Sequencing was carried out using PBMCs. This TCR came from a man in his forties in good health and CMV-seropositive. The J gene is TRBJ1-1, the V gene TRBV6-5, with D maybe TRBD1 (6 bases). This chain's CDR3 is CASRIQRGAGPEAFF. The CDR3 DNA reads TGTGCCAGCAGAATACAGCGGGGGGCCGGACCTGAAGCTTTCTTT.